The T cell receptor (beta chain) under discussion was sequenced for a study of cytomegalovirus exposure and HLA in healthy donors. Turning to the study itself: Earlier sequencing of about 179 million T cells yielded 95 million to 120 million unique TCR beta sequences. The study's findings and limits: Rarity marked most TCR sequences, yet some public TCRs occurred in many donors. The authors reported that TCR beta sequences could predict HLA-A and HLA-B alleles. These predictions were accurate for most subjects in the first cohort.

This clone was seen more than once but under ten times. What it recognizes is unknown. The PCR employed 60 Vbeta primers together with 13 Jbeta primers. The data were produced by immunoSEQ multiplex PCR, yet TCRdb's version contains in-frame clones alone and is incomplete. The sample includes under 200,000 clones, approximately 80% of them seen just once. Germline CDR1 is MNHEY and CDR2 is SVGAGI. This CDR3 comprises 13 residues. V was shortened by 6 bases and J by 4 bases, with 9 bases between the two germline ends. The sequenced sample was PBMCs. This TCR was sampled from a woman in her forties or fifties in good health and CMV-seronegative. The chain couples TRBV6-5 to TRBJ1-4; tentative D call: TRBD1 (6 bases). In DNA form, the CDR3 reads TGTGCCAGCAGGGGGGGGCTTAATGAAAAACTGTTTTTT. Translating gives CASRGGLNEKLFF.